These 10 T cell receptor beta chains were sequenced from one sample in a study of OX40 agonist ivuxolimab in advanced cancers. The method was immunoSEQ multiplex PCR; TCRdb's version includes in-frame clones alone and lacks a portion of them. The repertoire holds about 99,000 clones, with approximately 94% as singletons. The starting material was CD4+ or CD8+ T cells sorted from blood, obtained in a trial of the OX40 agonist ivuxolimab. The receptors derive from an adult with an advanced solid tumor such as melanoma, head and neck, liver or kidney cancer.

The chain employs TRBV4-1 and TRBJ1-2; 7 bases fit TRBD1. The CDR3 is made up of 17 amino acids. Germline V gene lookup returns CDR1 MGHRA and CDR2 YSYEKL. The junction had 11 bases not matched to a gene; V was cut back by 0 bases and J by 4 bases. CDR3 region: CASSQDRSGTASYGYTF. CDR3 coding DNA: TGCGCCAGCAGCCAAGATCGTTCCGGGACAGCCTCCTATGGCTACACCTTC.

V and J are TRBV7-9 and TRBJ2-7, with a possible D match to TRBD2 (7 bases). V was cut by 1 base and J by 7 bases, with 23 bases left in between. The germline V gene has CDR1 SEHNR and CDR2 FQNEAQ (reference sequence). The CDR3 is made up of 17 amino acids. The chain's CDR3 is CASSLEGDLMGRGEQYF. DNA of the CDR3: TGTGCCAGCAGCTTAGAGGGAGACCTCATGGGGAGGGGGGAGCAGTACTTC. The full variable domain, in which reference TRBV7-9 and TRBJ2-7 provide the parts outside the CDR3, is DTGVSQNPRHKITKRGQNVTFRCDPISEHNRLYWYRQTLGQGPEFLTYFQNEAQLEKSRLLSDRFSAERPKGSFSTLEIQRTEQGDSAMYLCASSLEGDLMGRGEQYFGPGTRLTVT.

The genes are TRBV7-9 and TRBJ2-1, with 7 bases fitting TRBD2. The CDR3 sequence is 14 residues long. The germline gives CDR1 SEHNR, CDR2 FQNEAQ (reference sequence). V was clipped by 6 bases and J by 5 bases; unmatched bases: 7. The CDR3 region has the DNA TGTGCCAGCAGTTCCCAGCGGGATAACAATGAGCAGTTCTTC. Translation: CASSSQRDNNEQFF.

This chain connects TRBV9 to TRBJ2-3; perhaps TRBD2 as D (6 bases). The ends were cut back, 4 bases at V and 2 bases at J, with 20 bases in the middle. The germline V gene has CDR1 SGDLS and CDR2 YYNGEE. The CDR3 length is 17 residues. CDR3 sequence (DNA): TGTGCCAGCAGCATATACGGGGGTCTAGCGTTCACAGATACGCAGTATTTT. Encoded protein: CASSIYGGLAFTDTQYF.

The genes are TRBV30 and TRBJ1-1; unclear D gene. The V and J ends lost 4 bases and 1 base respectively, with 13 bases between them. Germline CDR1 reads GTSNPN; CDR2 reads SVGIG (reference sequence). This CDR3 has 14 amino acids. The CDR3 DNA sequence: TGTGCCTGGACCACAGCGAGTGGGAACACTGAAGCTTTCTTT. This codes for CAWTTASGNTEAFF.

The V and J genes are TRBV7-8 and TRBJ2-1; D ambiguous. Deletions cut 3 bases from V and 6 bases from J, with 9 bases between. The CDR3 spans 13 residues. Germline lookup yields CDR1 SGHVS and CDR2 FQNEAQ. The CDR3 protein is CASSFDSPNEQFF. CDR3 nucleotide sequence: TGTGCCAGCAGCTTTGACTCCCCCAATGAGCAGTTCTTC.

The chain uses TRBV30 and TRBJ1-2; D uncertain. V lost 2 bases to trimming and J lost 0 bases, with 7 bases between them. The germline gives CDR1 GTSNPN, CDR2 SVGIG (reference sequence). The CDR3 length is 13 residues. Here the CDR3 reads CAWSYSTNYGYTF. CDR3 nucleotide sequence: TGTGCCTGGAGTTACAGTACTAACTATGGCTACACCTTC.

The chain combines TRBV13 with TRBJ1-4; D may be TRBD1 (5 bases). The CDR3 runs to 14 residues. The V end lost 5 bases, the J end lost 8 bases, and 15 bases lay between the germline ends. Germline V gives CDR1 PRHDT, CDR2 FYEKMQ (reference sequence). The CDR3 loop reads CASSPRQQSEKLFF. The CDR3 DNA sequence: TGTGCCAGCAGCCCACGACAGCAATCCGAAAAACTGTTTTTT.

The chain is built from TRBV30 and TRBJ2-1, with 8 bases that match TRBD1. V shed 1 base, J shed 7 bases, and the junction held 3 bases outside the gene matches. The CDR3 has 13 amino acids. Germline CDR1 and CDR2: GTSNPN and SVGIG (reference sequence). The chain's CDR3 is CAWSGTGGNEQFF. CDR3 nucleotide sequence: TGTGCCTGGAGTGGAACAGGGGGTAATGAGCAGTTCTTC.

The CDR3 DNA follows: TGCGCCAGCAGCTGGGGGGAGGGAATAGCTTTCTTT. It translates to CASSWGEGIAFF. V is TRBV4-3 and J is TRBJ1-1; tentatively, D is TRBD1 (5 bases). CDR1 and CDR2 (germline): LGHNA, YSLEER. This CDR3 contains 12 residues. V dropped 5 bases and J dropped 10 bases, with 14 bases sitting between them.